This section outlines one TCR beta chain sequence together with its context. Its antigen is not yet known. No base qualities exist here, and no much larger clone lies one base off it. The data were obtained in a study of CD4+ T cells in melanoma (dated 2022 in TCRdb). General notes on the study: The study investigated neoantigen-specific CD4+ T cells in human melanoma. General study outcomes and caveats: Neoantigen-specific CD4+ T cells in melanoma were reported to have a range of differentiation states. Neoantigen-specific CD4+ T cells were reported to be correlated with the function of CD8+ T cells, macrophages and B cells.

V is pared back by 0 bases and J by 0 bases, with 17 bases lying between the germline termini. CDR1 and CDR2, looked up from the germline V gene, are LGHNA and YSLEER. Spanning cysteine to phenylalanine, the CDR3 consists of 19 amino acids. This entry keeps only the CDR3 DNA: 57 bases, framed from base 1. The donors were people with melanoma. The library relied on the immunoSEQ multiplex PCR assay. Sourced from immuneACCESS, this table was stored by TCRdb with only in-frame sequences that have V and J called. A share of the clones is absent; for the studies checked, an unresolved V gene accounts for under half, and the remainder has no known explanation. The sample includes more than 90,000 clones, with 92% observed a single time. Together, the top ten hold about 3.3% of the sample.

The receptor chain draws on TRBV4-3 and TRBJ1-4; the D gene is perhaps TRBD1, from 5 matching bases. The specimen sequenced was peripheral blood. The origin of this receptor is a human donor with melanoma. The bases are TGCGCCAGCAGCCAAGAGCCAACAGGTAGCATTGCAACTAATGAAAAACTGTTTTTT. This yields the protein CASSQEPTGSIATNEKLFF.